One and the same sample provided the 8 T cell receptor beta chains below, sequenced in a study of T cell changes during pregnancy in multiple sclerosis. Profiled with immunoSEQ multiplex PCR; TCRdb holds only in-frame clones, not every one. The sample consists of 35,000 to 50,000 clones, 85% to 90% of them appearing once. The material was peripheral blood, obtained in the second trimester of pregnancy. These receptors came from a female donor in good health, enrolled as a control in a pregnancy study.

The chain uses TRBV18 and TRBJ2-1; 8 bases map to TRBD2. The CDR3 sequence is 15 residues long. Germline values: CDR1 KGHSH, CDR2 LQKENI. Trimming at V came to 3 bases and at J to 2 bases, leaving 3 bases not matched to a gene. The CDR3 sequence: CASSPLAGAYNEQFF. The CDR3 nucleotides read TGTGCCAGCTCACCGCTAGCGGGTGCCTACAATGAGCAGTTCTTC.

This chain connects TRBV4-3 to TRBJ1-1; no clear D. V lost 0 bases and J 0 bases, leaving 8 bases between the germline ends. The CDR3 contains 15 residues. In germline, CDR1 is LGHNA, CDR2 YSLEER. CDR3 DNA: TGCGCCAGCAGCCAAGAACTGGGCTTGAACACTGAAGCTTTCTTT. Its translation is CASSQELGLNTEAFF.

The rearrangement links TRBV5-6 to TRBJ1-1; perhaps TRBD1 as D (5 bases). CDR3 length: 14 amino acids. V was clipped by 2 bases and J by 4 bases, with 12 bases between them. Per the germline V gene, CDR1 is SGHDT and CDR2 is YYEEEE. CDR3 in amino acids: CASSLRQRVTEAFF. The CDR3 DNA is TGTGCCAGCAGCTTACGACAGCGAGTCACTGAAGCTTTCTTT. Full variable domain (missing parts from reference TRBV5-6 and TRBJ1-1): DAGVTQSPTHLIKTRGQQVTLRCSPKSGHDTVSWYQQALGQGPQFIFQYYEEEERQRGNFPDRFSGHQFPNYSSELNVNALLLGDSALYLCASSLRQRVTEAFFGQGTRLTVV.

This clone was detected a few times. This rearrangement joins TRBV19 to TRBJ1-4; the D gene is possibly TRBD1 (6 bases). There are 14 residues in the CDR3. Trimming took off 2 bases at V and 4 bases at J, with 8 bases between the two ends. The germline V gene encodes CDR1 LNHDA and CDR2 SQIVND (reference sequence). The CDR3 region is CASSILGGNEKLFF. The DNA for the CDR3 is TGTGCCAGTAGTATACTAGGGGGTAATGAAAAACTGTTTTTT.

The genes are TRBV29-1 and TRBJ2-7; a weak D match, TRBD2 (6 bases). The CDR3 totals 13 residues. Germline V gives CDR1 SQVTM, CDR2 ANQGSEA. Trimming took 4 bases from V and 6 from J, leaving 16 bases between them. CDR3 amino acids: CSVADGARGEQYF. CDR3 in DNA: TGCAGCGTTGCCGACGGGGCGCGGGGCGAGCAGTACTTC.

A single count supports this clone. The chain employs TRBV15 and TRBJ1-5, with D possibly TRBD1 on 6 matching bases. V was pared by 0 bases and J by 4 bases, with 13 bases between. The CDR3 extends over 16 amino acids. Per the germline V gene, CDR1 is LNHNV and CDR2 is YYDKDF (reference sequence). CDR3 sequence reads: CATSREWGTGNQPQHF. Here the CDR3 DNA reads TGTGCCACCAGCAGAGAGTGGGGTACAGGGAATCAGCCCCAGCATTTT.

J is TRBJ1-1 and V is TRBV29-1; 8 nucleotides align to TRBD1. Trimming cost V 5 bases and J 1 base; bases outside gene matches: 9. The germline V gene encodes CDR1 SQVTM and CDR2 ANQGSEA. The CDR3 is made up of 15 amino acids. The CDR3 coding sequence is TGCAGCGTTCCTCCAGGGGGCGGATCGAACACTGAAGCTTTCTTT. This sequence encodes CSVPPGGGSNTEAFF.

This clone was observed a single time. This chain links TRBV5-6 with TRBJ1-1; no clear D. Germline V gene sequence: CDR1 SGHDT, CDR2 YYEEEE. The CDR3 has 15 amino acids. V was shortened by 2 bases and J by 2 bases, with 13 bases between the two germline ends. The chain's CDR3 is CASSFRRVPNTEAFF. The CDR3 nucleotides read TGTGCCAGCAGCTTTAGGAGGGTTCCTAACACTGAAGCTTTCTTT.